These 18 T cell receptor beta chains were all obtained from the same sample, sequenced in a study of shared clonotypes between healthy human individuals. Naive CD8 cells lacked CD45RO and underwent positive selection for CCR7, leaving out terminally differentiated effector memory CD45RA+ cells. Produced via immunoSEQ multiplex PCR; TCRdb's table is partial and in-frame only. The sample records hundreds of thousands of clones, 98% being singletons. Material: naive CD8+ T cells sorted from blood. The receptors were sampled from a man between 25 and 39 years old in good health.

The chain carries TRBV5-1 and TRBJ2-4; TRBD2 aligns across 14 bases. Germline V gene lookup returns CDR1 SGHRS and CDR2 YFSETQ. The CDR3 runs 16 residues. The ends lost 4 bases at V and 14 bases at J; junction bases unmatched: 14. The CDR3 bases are TGCGCCAGCAGCAAAGACCCGGGACTAGCGGGAGTCGGGGAGTACTTC. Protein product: CASSKDPGLAGVGEYF.

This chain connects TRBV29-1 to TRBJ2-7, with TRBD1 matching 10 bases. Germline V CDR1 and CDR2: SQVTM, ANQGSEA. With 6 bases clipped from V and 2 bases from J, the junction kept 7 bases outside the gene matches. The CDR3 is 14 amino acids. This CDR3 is CSVQGGTGAYEQYF. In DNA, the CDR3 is TGCAGCGTCCAGGGGGGGACAGGGGCCTACGAGCAGTACTTC.

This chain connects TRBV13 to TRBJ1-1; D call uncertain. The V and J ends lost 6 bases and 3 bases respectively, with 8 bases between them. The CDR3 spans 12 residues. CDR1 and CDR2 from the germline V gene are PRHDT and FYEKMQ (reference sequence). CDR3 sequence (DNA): TGTGCCAGCAGTTACATGGACACTGAAGCTTTCTTT. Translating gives CASSYMDTEAFF.

DNA of the CDR3: TGCGCCAGCAGCTTCCAGGGATCTTACGAGCAGTACTTC. Translating it yields CASSFQGSYEQYF. This chain joins TRBV5-1 and TRBJ2-7; tentative D call: TRBD1 (5 bases). Per germline, CDR1 SGHRS and CDR2 YFSETQ. The CDR3 consists of 13 residues. V lost 2 bases and J lost 4, with 10 bases in between.

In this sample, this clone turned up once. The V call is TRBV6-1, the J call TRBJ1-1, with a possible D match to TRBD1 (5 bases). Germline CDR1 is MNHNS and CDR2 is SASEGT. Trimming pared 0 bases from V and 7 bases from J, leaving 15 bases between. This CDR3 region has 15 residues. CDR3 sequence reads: CASSEAIGDRLEAFF. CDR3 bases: TGTGCCAGCAGTGAAGCGATCGGAGACAGACTTGAAGCTTTCTTT.

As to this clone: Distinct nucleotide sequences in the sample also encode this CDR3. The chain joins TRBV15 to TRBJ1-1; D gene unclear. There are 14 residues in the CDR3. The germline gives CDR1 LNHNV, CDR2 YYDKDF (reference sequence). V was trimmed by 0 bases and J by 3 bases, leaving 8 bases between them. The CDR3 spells CATSRDLGDTEAFF. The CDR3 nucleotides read TGTGCCACCAGCAGAGATCTTGGGGACACTGAAGCTTTCTTT.

CDR3 region: CASSLAGGRLNQPQHF. DNA for the CDR3: TGTGCCAGCAGCTTGGCCGGAGGACGACTGAATCAGCCCCAGCATTTT. The chain uses TRBV5-6 and TRBJ1-5, with D unclear. This CDR3 is 16 amino acids long. The V end was cut by 0 bases, the J end by 4 bases, with 14 bases between. CDR1 SGHDT and CDR2 YYEEEE come from the germline V gene. Supplemented by reference TRBV5-6 and TRBJ1-5, the full variable domain reads DAGVTQSPTHLIKTRGQQVTLRCSPKSGHDTVSWYQQALGQGPQFIFQYYEEEERQRGNFPDRFSGHQFPNYSSELNVNALLLGDSALYLCASSLAGGRLNQPQHFGDGTRLSIL.

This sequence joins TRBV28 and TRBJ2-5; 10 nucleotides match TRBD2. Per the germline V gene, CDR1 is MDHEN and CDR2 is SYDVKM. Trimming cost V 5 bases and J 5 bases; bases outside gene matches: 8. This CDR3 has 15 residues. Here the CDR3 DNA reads TGTGCCAGCAGTAAAGCGGGAGGGCCGGGGGAGACCCAGTACTTC. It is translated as CASSKAGGPGETQYF. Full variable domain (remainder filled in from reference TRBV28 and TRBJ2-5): DVKVTQSSRYLVKRTGEKVFLECVQDMDHENMFWYRQDPGLGLRLIYFSYDVKMKEKGDIPEGYSVSREKKERFSLILESASTNQTSMYLCASSKAGGPGETQYFGPGTRLLVL.

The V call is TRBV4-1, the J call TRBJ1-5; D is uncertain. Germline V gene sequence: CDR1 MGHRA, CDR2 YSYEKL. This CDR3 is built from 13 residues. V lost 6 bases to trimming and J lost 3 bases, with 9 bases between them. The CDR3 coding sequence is TGCGCCAGCAGTTGGGCCTTCAATCAGCCCCAGCATTTT. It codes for CASSWAFNQPQHF.

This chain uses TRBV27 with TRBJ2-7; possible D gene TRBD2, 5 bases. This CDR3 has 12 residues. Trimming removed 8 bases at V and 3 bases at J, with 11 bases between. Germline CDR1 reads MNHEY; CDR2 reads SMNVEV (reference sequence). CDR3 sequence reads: CASRGQNYEQYF. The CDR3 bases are TGTGCCAGCCGCGGGCAGAACTACGAGCAGTACTTC.

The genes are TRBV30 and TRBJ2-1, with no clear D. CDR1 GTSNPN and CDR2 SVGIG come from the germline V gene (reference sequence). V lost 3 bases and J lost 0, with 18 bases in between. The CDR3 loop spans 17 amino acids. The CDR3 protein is CAWSKSGFGGSYNEQFF. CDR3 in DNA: TGTGCCTGGAGCAAAAGTGGGTTTGGCGGCTCCTACAATGAGCAGTTCTTC.

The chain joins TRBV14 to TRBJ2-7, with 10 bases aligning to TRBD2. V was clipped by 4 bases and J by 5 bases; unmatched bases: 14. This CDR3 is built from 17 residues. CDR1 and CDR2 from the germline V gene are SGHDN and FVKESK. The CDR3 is CASSRLAGVSRYDEQYF. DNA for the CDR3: TGTGCCAGCAGCCGTCTAGCGGGAGTCTCGCGCTACGACGAGCAGTACTTC.

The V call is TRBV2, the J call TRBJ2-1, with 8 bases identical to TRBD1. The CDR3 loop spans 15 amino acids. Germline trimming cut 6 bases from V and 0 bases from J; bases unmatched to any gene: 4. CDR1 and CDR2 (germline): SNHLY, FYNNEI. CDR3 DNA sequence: TGTGCCAGCAGGGACAGGGTTAGCTCCTACAATGAGCAGTTCTTC. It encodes CASRDRVSSYNEQFF.

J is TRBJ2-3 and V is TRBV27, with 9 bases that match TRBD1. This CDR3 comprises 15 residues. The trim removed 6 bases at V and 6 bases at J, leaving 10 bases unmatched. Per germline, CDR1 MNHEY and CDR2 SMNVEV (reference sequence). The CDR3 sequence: CASSKGDRAWDTQYF. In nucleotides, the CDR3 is TGTGCCAGCAGCAAGGGGGACAGGGCCTGGGATACGCAGTATTTT.

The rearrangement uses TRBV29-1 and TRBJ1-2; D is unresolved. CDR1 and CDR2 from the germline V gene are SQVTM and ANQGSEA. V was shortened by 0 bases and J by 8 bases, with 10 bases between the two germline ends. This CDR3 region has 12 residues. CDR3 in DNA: TGCAGCGTTGAAGAGGGAGGTTTCGGCTACACCTTC. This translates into CSVEEGGFGYTF.

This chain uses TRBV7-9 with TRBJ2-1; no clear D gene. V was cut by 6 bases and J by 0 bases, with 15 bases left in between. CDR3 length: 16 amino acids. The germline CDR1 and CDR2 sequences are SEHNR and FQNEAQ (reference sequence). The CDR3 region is CASSSLDPSSYNEQFF. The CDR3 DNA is TGTGCCAGCAGTTCATTAGATCCGAGCTCCTACAATGAGCAGTTCTTC.

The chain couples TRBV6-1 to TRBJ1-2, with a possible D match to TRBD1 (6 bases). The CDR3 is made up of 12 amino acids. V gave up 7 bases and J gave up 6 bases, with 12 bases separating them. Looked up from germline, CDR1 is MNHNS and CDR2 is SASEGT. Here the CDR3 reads CASIQGGDGYTF. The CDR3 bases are TGTGCCAGCATACAGGGAGGCGATGGCTACACCTTC.

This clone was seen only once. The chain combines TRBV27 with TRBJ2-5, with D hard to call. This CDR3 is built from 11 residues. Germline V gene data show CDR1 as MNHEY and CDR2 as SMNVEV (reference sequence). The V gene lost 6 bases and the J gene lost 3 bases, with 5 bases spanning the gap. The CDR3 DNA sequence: TGTGCCAGCAGGATTAAAGAGACCCAGTACTTC. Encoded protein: CASRIKETQYF.